This T cell receptor beta chain was sequenced in a study of T cell repertoires in cytomegalovirus infection. Study overall: Evidence of both CMV infection and a matching HLA type came from public TCR beta signatures. Findings and limits, study-wide: Clonotypes of TCR beta that were HLA-C-restricted and CMV-specific dominated the ex vivo response.

Trimming removed 1 base from V and 5 bases from J, with 11 bases in between. This CDR3 contains 14 residues. Germline lookup yields CDR1 SGHTA and CDR2 FQGNSA. A single record per CDR3 protein comes from TCRdb applying MiXCR to the reads. The data hold around 750,000 distinct CDR3 sequences, with 32% observed a single time. As for this clonotype: The antigen is unknown.

The origin of this receptor is a human donor in good health (CMV status not recorded). Some clones in this sample may be carry-over from other donors' samples. The chain has TRBV7-2 and TRBJ2-5; D unresolved. Sequencing used cultured CD8+ T cells from PBMCs, obtained from culture after CMV antigen stimulation. The CDR3 nucleotides read TGTGCCAGCAGCTTAGAACCGTTCCTGGAGACCCAGTACTTC. This translates into CASSLEPFLETQYF. Full variable domain (remainder filled in from reference TRBV7-2 and TRBJ2-5): GAGVSQSPSNKVTEKGKDVELRCDPISGHTALYWYRQSLGQGLEFLIYFQGNSAPDKSGLPSDRFSAERTGGSVSTLTIQRTQQEDSAVYLCASSLEPFLETQYFGPGTRLLVL.